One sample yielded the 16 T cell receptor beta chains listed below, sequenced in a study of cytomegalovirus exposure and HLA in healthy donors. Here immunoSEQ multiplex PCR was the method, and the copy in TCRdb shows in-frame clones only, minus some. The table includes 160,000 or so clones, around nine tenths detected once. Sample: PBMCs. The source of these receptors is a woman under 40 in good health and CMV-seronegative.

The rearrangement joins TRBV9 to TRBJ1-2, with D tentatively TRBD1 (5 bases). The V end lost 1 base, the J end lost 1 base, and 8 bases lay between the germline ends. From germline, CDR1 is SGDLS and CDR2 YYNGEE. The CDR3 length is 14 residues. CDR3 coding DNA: TGTGCCAGCAGCGTACTGACAGTTAACTATGGCTACACCTTC. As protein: CASSVLTVNYGYTF.

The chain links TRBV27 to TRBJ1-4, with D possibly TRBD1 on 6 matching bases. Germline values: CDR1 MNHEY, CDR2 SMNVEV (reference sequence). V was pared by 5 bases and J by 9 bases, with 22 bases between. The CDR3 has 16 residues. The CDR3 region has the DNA TGTGCCAGCAGTCCCCAAAACAGGGCTCAGGGGAAAAAACTGTTTTTT. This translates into CASSPQNRAQGKKLFF.

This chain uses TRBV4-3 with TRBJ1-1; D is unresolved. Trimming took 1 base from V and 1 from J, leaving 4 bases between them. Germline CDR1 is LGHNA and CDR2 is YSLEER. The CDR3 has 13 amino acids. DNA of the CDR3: TGCGCCAGCAGCCAAGCCAGGAACACTGAAGCTTTCTTT. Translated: CASSQARNTEAFF.

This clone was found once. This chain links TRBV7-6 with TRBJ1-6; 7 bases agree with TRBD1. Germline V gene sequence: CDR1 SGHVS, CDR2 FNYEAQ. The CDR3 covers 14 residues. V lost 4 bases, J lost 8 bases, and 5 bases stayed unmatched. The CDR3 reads CASSSTGRYSPLHF. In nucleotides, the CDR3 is TGTGCCAGCAGCTCGACAGGGCGGTATTCACCCCTCCACTTT.

CDR3 loop: CASSDPRDRLYEQYF. The DNA of the CDR3 is TGTGCCAGCAGTGACCCCCGGGACAGGCTCTACGAGCAGTACTTC. The V and J genes are TRBV6-6 and TRBJ2-7, with 8 bases matching TRBD1. Germline V gives CDR1 MNHNY, CDR2 SVGAGI (reference sequence). V was clipped by 5 bases and J by 3 bases; unmatched bases: 9. The CDR3 consists of 15 residues.

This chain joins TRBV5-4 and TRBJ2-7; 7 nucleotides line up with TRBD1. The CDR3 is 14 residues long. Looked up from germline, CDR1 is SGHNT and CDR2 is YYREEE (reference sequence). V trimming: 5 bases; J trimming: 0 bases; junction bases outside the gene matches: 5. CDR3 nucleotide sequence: TGTGCCAGCAGTTCGACAGGGTCCTCCTACGAGCAGTACTTC. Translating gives CASSSTGSSYEQYF. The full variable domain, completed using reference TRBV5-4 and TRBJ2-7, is ETGVTQSPTHLIKTRGQQVTLRCSSQSGHNTVSWYQQALGQGPQFIFQYYREEENGRGNFPPRFSGLQFPNYSSELNVNALELDDSALYLCASSSTGSSYEQYFGPGTRLTVT.

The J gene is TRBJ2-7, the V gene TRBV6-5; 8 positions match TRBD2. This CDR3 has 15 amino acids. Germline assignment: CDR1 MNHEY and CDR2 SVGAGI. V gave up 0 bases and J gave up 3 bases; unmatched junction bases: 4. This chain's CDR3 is CASSYSGTSSYEQYF. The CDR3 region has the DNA TGTGCCAGCAGTTACTCCGGGACTAGTAGCTACGAGCAGTACTTC.

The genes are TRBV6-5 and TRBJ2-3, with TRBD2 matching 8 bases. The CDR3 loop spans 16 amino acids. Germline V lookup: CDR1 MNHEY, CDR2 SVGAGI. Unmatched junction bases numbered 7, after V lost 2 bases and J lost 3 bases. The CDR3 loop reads CASSYGTGGPTDTQYF. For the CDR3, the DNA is TGTGCCAGCAGTTACGGGACGGGGGGGCCAACAGATACGCAGTATTTT.

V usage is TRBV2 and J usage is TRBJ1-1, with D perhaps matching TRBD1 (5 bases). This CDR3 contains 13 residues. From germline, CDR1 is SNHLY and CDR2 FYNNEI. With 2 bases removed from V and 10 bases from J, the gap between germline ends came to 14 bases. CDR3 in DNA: TGTGCCAGCAGTGAATGGGGGGAAGGTGGAGCTTTCTTT. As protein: CASSEWGEGGAFF.

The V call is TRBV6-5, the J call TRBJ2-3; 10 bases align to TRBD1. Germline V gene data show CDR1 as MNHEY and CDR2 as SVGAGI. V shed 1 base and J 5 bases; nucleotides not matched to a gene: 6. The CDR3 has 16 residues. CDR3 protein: CASSYYTGTGEDTQYF. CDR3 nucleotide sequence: TGTGCCAGCAGTTACTATACCGGGACAGGGGAAGATACGCAGTATTTT.

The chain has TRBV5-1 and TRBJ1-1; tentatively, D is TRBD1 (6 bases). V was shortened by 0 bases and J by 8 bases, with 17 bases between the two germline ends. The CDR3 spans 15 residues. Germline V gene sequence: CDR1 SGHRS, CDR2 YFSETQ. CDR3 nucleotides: TGCGCCAGCAGCTTGGTAGCAGGGGAAATATCAGAAGCTTTCTTT. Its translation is CASSLVAGEISEAFF.

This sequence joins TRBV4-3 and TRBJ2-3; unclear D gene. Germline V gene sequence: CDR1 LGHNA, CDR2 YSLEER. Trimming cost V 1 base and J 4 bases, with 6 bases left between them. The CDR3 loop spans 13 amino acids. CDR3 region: CASSQVGSDTQYF. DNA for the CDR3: TGCGCCAGCAGCCAAGTTGGCTCAGATACGCAGTATTTT.

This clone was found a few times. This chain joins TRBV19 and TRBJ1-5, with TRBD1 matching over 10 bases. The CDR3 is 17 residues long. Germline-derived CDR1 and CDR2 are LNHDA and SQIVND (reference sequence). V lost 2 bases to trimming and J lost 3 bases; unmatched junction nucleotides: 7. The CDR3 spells CASSIWAGTGDNQPQHF. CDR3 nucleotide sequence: TGTGCCAGTAGTATATGGGCCGGGACAGGGGACAATCAGCCCCAGCATTTT.

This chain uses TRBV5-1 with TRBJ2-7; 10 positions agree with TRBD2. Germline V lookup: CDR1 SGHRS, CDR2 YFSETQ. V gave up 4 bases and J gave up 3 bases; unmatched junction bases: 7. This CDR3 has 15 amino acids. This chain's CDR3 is CASSPGLAGVYEQYF. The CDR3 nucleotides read TGCGCCAGCAGCCCCGGTCTAGCGGGGGTCTACGAGCAGTACTTC.

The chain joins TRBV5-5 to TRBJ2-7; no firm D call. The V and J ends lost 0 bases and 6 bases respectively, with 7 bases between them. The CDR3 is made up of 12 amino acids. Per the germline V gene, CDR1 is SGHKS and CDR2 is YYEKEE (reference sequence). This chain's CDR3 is CASSLGRGEQYF. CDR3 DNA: TGTGCCAGCAGCTTGGGCCGCGGCGAGCAGTACTTC.

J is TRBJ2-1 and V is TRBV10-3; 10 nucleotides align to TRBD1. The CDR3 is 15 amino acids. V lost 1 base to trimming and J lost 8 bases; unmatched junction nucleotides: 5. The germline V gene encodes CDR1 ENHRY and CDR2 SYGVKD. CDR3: CAISEWGTGVDEQFF. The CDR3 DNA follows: TGTGCCATCAGTGAGTGGGGGACAGGGGTGGATGAGCAGTTCTTC.